This paragraph reports one TCR beta chain. The assay was immunoSEQ multiplex PCR, and TCRdb's table has in-frame clones only and misses some. Of about 73,000 clones in the sample, approximately 89% were seen once. Deletions cut 1 base from V and 4 bases from J, with 1 base between. The CDR3 extends over 11 amino acids. These data are taken from a study of control samples from healthy donors and cancer patients. Material for sequencing was PBMCs. This sequence was found in a man aged 55 to 70 with lung cancer. The gene calls are TRBV12-3 or TRBV12-4 and TRBJ1-1; D is ambiguous. This chain's CDR3 is CASSLGTEAFF. As DNA, the CDR3 is TGTGCCAGCAGTTTAGGCACTGAAGCTTTCTTT.